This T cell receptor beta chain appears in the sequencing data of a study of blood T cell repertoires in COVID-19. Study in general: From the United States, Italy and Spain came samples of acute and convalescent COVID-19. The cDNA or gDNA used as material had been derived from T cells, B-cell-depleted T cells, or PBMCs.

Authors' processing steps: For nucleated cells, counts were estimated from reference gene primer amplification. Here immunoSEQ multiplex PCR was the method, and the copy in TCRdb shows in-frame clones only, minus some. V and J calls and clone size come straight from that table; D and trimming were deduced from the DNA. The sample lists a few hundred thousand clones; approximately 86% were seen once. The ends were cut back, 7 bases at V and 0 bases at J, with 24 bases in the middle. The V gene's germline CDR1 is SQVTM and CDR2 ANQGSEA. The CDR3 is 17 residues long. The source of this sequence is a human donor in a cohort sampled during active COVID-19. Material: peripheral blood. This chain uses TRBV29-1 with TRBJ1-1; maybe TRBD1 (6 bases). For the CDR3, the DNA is TGCAGCGCCACTGGGGGCTTCCTTAACAATATGAACACTGAAGCTTTCTTT. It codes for CSATGGFLNNMNTEAFF.